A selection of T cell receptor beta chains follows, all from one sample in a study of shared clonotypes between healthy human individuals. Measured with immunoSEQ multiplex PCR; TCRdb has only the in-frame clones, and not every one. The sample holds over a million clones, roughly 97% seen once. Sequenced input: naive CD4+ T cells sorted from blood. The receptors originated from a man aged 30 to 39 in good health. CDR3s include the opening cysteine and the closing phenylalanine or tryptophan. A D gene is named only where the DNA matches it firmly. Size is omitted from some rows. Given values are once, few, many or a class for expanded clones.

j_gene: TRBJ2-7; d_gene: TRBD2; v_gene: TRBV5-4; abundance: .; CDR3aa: CASSEKRSGISYEQYF; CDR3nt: TGTGCCAGCAGCGAAAAGAGAAGCGGGATCTCCTACGAGCAGTACTTC
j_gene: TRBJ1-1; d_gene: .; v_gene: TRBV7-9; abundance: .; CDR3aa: CASSPGTRGDEAFF; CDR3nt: TGTGCCAGCAGCCCCGGGACAAGAGGGGATGAAGCTTTCTTT
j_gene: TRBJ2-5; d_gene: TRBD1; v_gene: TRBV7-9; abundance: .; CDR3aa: CASSARARGTGEKETQYF; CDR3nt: TGTGCCAGCAGCGCCCGAGCCCGCGGGACAGGGGAGAAAGAGACCCAGTACTTC
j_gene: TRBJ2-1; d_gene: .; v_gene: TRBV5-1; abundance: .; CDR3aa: CASSFLALGPNEQFF; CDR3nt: TGCGCCAGCAGCTTCCTAGCGTTGGGACCCAATGAGCAGTTCTTC
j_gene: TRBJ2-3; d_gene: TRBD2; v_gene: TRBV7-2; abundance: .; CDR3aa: CASSLDRISGTLTDTQYF; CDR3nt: TGTGCCAGCAGCTTAGATCGGATTAGCGGGACCCTCACAGATACGCAGTATTTT
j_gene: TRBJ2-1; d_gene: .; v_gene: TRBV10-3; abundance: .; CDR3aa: CAISEVGNEQFF; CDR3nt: TGTGCCATCAGTGAGGTCGGGAATGAGCAGTTCTTC
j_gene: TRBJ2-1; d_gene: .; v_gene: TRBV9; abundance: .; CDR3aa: CASSVGTGIATNEQFF; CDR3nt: TGTGCCAGCAGCGTCGGCACCGGGATTGCCACTAATGAGCAGTTCTTC
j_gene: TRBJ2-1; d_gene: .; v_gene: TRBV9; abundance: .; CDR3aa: CASQPEQFF; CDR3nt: TGTGCCAGCCAACCTGAGCAGTTCTTC
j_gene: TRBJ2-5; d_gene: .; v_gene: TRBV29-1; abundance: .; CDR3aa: CSASFQETQYF; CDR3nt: TGCAGCGCATCTTTTCAGGAGACCCAGTACTTC
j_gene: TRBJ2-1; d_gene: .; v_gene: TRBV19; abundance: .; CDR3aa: CASSIRTQPANEQFF; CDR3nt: TGTGCCAGTAGTATAAGGACTCAACCTGCCAATGAGCAGTTCTTC
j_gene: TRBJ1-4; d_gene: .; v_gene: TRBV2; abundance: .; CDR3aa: CASSIFAPSTNEKLFF; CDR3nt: TGTGCCAGCAGTATCTTTGCTCCGTCGACTAATGAAAAACTGTTTTTT
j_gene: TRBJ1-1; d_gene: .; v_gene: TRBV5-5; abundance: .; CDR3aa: CASSLEGFEAFF; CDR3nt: TGTGCCAGCAGCTTGGAGGGGTTTGAAGCTTTCTTT
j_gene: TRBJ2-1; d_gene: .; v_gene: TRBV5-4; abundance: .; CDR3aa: CASSLKAAVQQQFF; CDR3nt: TGTGCCAGCAGCTTGAAAGCGGCAGTACAACAGCAGTTCTTC
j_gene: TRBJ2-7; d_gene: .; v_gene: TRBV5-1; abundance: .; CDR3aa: CASSLPTGYSYEQYF; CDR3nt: TGCGCCAGCAGCTTGCCCACAGGCTACTCCTACGAGCAGTACTTC
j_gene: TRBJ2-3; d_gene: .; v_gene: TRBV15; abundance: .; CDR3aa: CATSRDRWRRTDTQYF; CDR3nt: TGTGCCACCAGCAGAGATCGATGGCGCCGCACAGATACGCAGTATTTT
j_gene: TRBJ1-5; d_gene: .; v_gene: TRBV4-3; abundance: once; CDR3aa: CASSQDPSDQPQHF; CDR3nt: TGCGCCAGCAGCCAAGATCCGTCCGATCAGCCCCAGCATTTT
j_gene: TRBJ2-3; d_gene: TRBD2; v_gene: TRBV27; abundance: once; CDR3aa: CASSSKRLAGRTDTQYF; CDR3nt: TGTGCCAGCAGTTCGAAAAGACTAGCGGGGAGAACAGATACGCAGTATTTT
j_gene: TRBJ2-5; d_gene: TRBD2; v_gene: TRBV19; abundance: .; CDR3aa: CASSIWLAEDQETQYF; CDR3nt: TGTGCCAGTAGTATTTGGCTAGCGGAAGACCAAGAGACCCAGTACTTC
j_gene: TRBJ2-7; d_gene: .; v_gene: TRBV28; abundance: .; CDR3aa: CASTHLRGYEQYF; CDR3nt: TGTGCCAGCACCCACCTAAGGGGCTACGAGCAGTACTTC
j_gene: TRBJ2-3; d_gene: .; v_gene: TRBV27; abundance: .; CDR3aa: CASSPWDAASTDTQYF; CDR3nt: TGTGCCAGCAGTCCATGGGACGCTGCTAGCACAGATACGCAGTATTTT
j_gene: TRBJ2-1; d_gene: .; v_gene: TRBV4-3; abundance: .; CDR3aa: CASSQTEQGPPNEQFF; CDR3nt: TGCGCCAGCAGCCAAACGGAACAGGGACCGCCCAATGAGCAGTTCTTC
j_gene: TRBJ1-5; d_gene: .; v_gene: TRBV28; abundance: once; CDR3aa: CASGTDRAIRNQPQHF; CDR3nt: TGTGCCAGCGGAACGGACAGAGCCATACGCAATCAGCCCCAGCATTTT